This T cell receptor beta chain originates from a study of T cell responses to AZD1222 COVID-19 vaccine. Here immunoSEQ multiplex PCR was the method, and the copy in TCRdb shows in-frame clones only, minus some. The profile shows about 85,000 clones, 70% to 90% of them singletons. The CDR3 consists of 16 residues. CDR1 MDHEN and CDR2 SYDVKM come from the germline V gene. Deletions cut 3 bases from V and 4 bases from J, with 16 bases between. The specimen comprised peripheral blood, sampled on day 0 of AZD1222 vaccination. V gene TRBV28 combines with J gene TRBJ2-1; D perhaps matches TRBD2 (5 bases). This sequence was found in an adult in good health. CDR3 coding DNA: TGTGCCAGCAGTTTGAGAGGGCAGGCCCCTTACAATGAGCAGTTCTTC. Translation: CASSLRGQAPYNEQFF.